The 26 T cell receptor beta chains reported below all come from one sample, sequenced in a study of technical replicates of blood from a handful of donors. Clones were read by immunoSEQ multiplex PCR, and TCRdb kept only the in-frame ones, dropping some. The sample includes more than 65,000 clones, 94% of them seen just once. The sequenced sample consisted of T cells isolated from PBMCs. These receptors all come from a human donor in good health.

DNA of the CDR3: TGTGCCAGCAGCACCTACAGGGGAAATACGCAGTATTTT. Translating gives CASSTYRGNTQYF. This sequence joins TRBV13 and TRBJ2-3; 7 bases align to TRBD1. The germline V gene has CDR1 PRHDT and CDR2 FYEKMQ (reference sequence). The V and J ends lost 5 bases and 7 bases, in that order; junction bases with no gene match: 6. The CDR3 is 13 amino acids.

V is TRBV19 and J is TRBJ2-7, with 11 nucleotides matching TRBD2. The CDR3 spans 14 residues. J lost 4 bases, V lost 5 bases, and 4 bases had no gene match. The germline gives CDR1 LNHDA, CDR2 SQIVND (reference sequence). Here the CDR3 reads CASSPGTSGYEQYF. CDR3 nucleotides: TGTGCCAGTAGTCCCGGGACTAGCGGATACGAGCAGTACTTC.

This clone has just one count. V is TRBV11-2 and J is TRBJ1-2; D possibly corresponds to TRBD1 (5 bases). Germline CDR1 reads SGHAT; CDR2 reads FQNNGV. Trimming removed 5 bases from V and 8 bases from J, with 21 bases in between. The CDR3 spans 15 residues. The CDR3 DNA follows: TGTGCCAGCAGCGCCGGGGGGTCGGAGGCCCGCGGCTACACCTTC. Its translation: CASSAGGSEARGYTF.

The chain has TRBV5-1 and TRBJ2-7, with 9 bases aligning to TRBD1. Germline loops: CDR1 SGHRS, CDR2 YFSETQ. Unmatched junction bases numbered 5, after V lost 7 bases and J lost 0 bases. This CDR3 has 14 residues. This CDR3 is CASVRDRDSYEQYF. CDR3 nucleotides: TGCGCCAGCGTCCGGGACAGGGACTCCTACGAGCAGTACTTC.

The chain recombines TRBV19 with TRBJ1-2; possibly TRBD1 for D (6 bases). The CDR3 runs to 14 residues. Germline-derived CDR1 and CDR2 are LNHDA and SQIVND (reference sequence). V dropped 0 bases and J dropped 7 bases, with 12 bases sitting between them. CDR3 loop: CASSIDAGVSGYTF. CDR3 DNA sequence: TGTGCCAGTAGTATAGATGCAGGGGTGAGTGGCTACACCTTC.

The chain combines TRBV4-1 with TRBJ2-7; no firm D call. Trimming removed 0 bases at V and 4 bases at J, with 19 bases between. CDR3 length equals 17 residues. The germline gives CDR1 MGHRA, CDR2 YSYEKL. CDR3 protein: CASSQDRSASTEYEQYF. As DNA, the CDR3 is TGCGCCAGCAGCCAAGATCGCTCGGCTTCAACAGAATACGAGCAGTACTTC.

This chain joins TRBV7-8 and TRBJ2-5; maybe TRBD1 (5 bases). CDR1 and CDR2 (germline): SGHVS, FQNEAQ. V was pared by 3 bases and J by 1 base, with 12 bases between. The CDR3 covers 15 residues. The CDR3: CASSFSRQIQETQYF. CDR3 sequence (DNA): TGTGCCAGCAGCTTTTCAAGACAGATCCAAGAGACCCAGTACTTC.

The chain carries TRBV10-3 and TRBJ2-5; the match to TRBD1 covers 7 bases. The junction had 3 bases not matched to a gene; V was cut back by 4 bases and J by 1 base. The germline gives CDR1 ENHRY, CDR2 SYGVKD. The CDR3 is made up of 14 amino acids. This chain's CDR3 is CAISADRSQETQYF. For the CDR3, the DNA is TGTGCCATCAGTGCGGACAGGAGCCAAGAGACCCAGTACTTC.

V is TRBV10-1 and J is TRBJ2-5, with 13 bases aligning to TRBD2. The CDR3 consists of 16 residues. Germline trimming cut 3 bases from V and 7 bases from J; bases unmatched to any gene: 8. Germline V gene sequence: CDR1 WNHNN, CDR2 SYGVQD (reference sequence). Here the CDR3 DNA reads TGCGCCAGCAGTGAATGGACTAGCGGGGGCAGGGGGACCCAGTACTTC. Protein sequence: CASSEWTSGGRGTQYF.

The chain carries TRBV7-4 and TRBJ2-7; 7 bases are shared with TRBD1. The CDR3 length is 15 residues. CDR1 is SGHVT, CDR2 SQSDAQ, per germline. V lost 5 bases, J lost 3 bases, and 10 bases stayed unmatched. This CDR3 is CASSNHRGLNYEQYF. The CDR3 DNA reads TGTGCCAGCAGCAATCACAGGGGTTTAAACTACGAGCAGTACTTC.

The chain combines TRBV7-6 with TRBJ2-7; the D gene is possibly TRBD2 (6 bases). From germline, CDR1 is SGHVS and CDR2 FNYEAQ. V dropped 1 base and J dropped 7 bases, with 14 bases sitting between them. This CDR3 is built from 14 residues. The CDR3 is CASSLDTGGREQYF. The DNA of the CDR3 is TGTGCCAGCAGCTTAGACACCGGAGGGAGGGAGCAGTACTTC.

The chain joins TRBV12-5 to TRBJ1-2, with 7 bases matching TRBD1. Germline assignment: CDR1 LGHNT and CDR2 FRNRAP. CDR3 length equals 18 residues. With V trimmed by 0 bases and J by 2 bases, 12 bases remained unmatched. CDR3 nucleotides: TGTGCTAGTGGTTTGGTTGTGGAGGCGAGGGGGCGCAACTATGGCTACACCTTC. Protein sequence: CASGLVVEARGRNYGYTF.

The rearrangement joins TRBV4-2 to TRBJ2-7; 7 bases match TRBD2. Looked up from germline, CDR1 is LGHNA and CDR2 is YNFKEQ. The CDR3 has 15 amino acids. After removal of 0 bases from V and 2 bases from J, the junction contained 4 bases not matched to a gene. The chain's CDR3 is CASSQETAGTYEQYF. The CDR3 bases are TGTGCCAGCAGCCAAGAGACAGCGGGGACCTACGAGCAGTACTTC.

The CDR3 protein is CASSLGIGGSYNSPLHF. CDR3 in DNA: TGTGCCAGCAGCCTGGGGATCGGGGGATCCTATAATTCACCCCTCCACTTT. The chain recombines TRBV5-4 with TRBJ1-6, with D tentatively TRBD1 (5 bases). The CDR3 consists of 17 residues. The V gene's germline CDR1 is SGHNT and CDR2 YYREEE (reference sequence). Trimming took off 4 bases at V and 1 base at J, with 15 bases between the two ends.

With respect to this clone: One junction end does not reproduce the germline sequence, and a read error may be involved. The chain recombines TRBV19 with TRBJ2-7; 13 nucleotides line up with TRBD2. The CDR3 contains 17 residues. The germline V gene encodes CDR1 LNHDA and CDR2 SQIVND (reference sequence). In DNA, the CDR3 is TGTGCCAGTAGTTTAGACTCCGGGACTAGCGGGAACTACGAGCAGTACTTC. Translation gives CASSLDSGTSGNYEQYF.

In nucleotides, the CDR3 is TGTGCCAGCAGCTCCCCACTGACAGGGAACACTGAAGCTTTCTTT. The encoded protein is CASSSPLTGNTEAFF. The chain uses TRBV13 and TRBJ1-1, with TRBD1 as a possible D gene (6 bases). Trimming shortened V by 4 bases and J by 1 base, and 13 bases separated the two germline ends. The V gene's germline CDR1 is PRHDT and CDR2 FYEKMQ (reference sequence). This CDR3 is 15 amino acids long.

CDR3 in amino acids: CSAPVSGANVLTF. CDR3 DNA: TGCAGCGCCCCAGTCTCTGGGGCCAACGTCCTGACTTTC. The chain is built from TRBV29-1 and TRBJ2-6, with no clear D. V lost 7 bases, J lost 0 bases, and 7 bases lay in between. The germline V gene has CDR1 SQVTM and CDR2 ANQGSEA. The CDR3 is 13 amino acids.

The chain employs TRBV6-6 and TRBJ2-2; the match to TRBD1 covers 7 bases. The germline gives CDR1 MNHNY, CDR2 SVGAGI (reference sequence). The CDR3 contains 15 residues. V dropped 2 bases and J dropped 4; count of bases not matched to a gene: 4. CDR3 sequence: CASSYTGTVTGELFF. CDR3 DNA sequence: TGTGCCAGCAGTTACACTGGGACAGTCACCGGGGAGCTGTTTTTT.

The chain links TRBV14 to TRBJ1-1, with D perhaps matching TRBD1 (6 bases). This CDR3 has 14 amino acids. Germline CDR1 is SGHDN and CDR2 is FVKESK. The V end was cut by 4 bases, the J end by 3 bases, with 12 bases between. The CDR3 sequence is CASSRRGQDTEAFF. CDR3 DNA: TGTGCCAGCAGCCGGCGGGGGCAGGACACTGAAGCTTTCTTT.

The chain recombines TRBV9 with TRBJ1-1, with D tentatively TRBD1 (6 bases). Per germline, CDR1 SGDLS and CDR2 YYNGEE. This CDR3 is built from 16 residues. The ends were cut back, 0 bases at V and 0 bases at J, with 12 bases in the middle. CDR3 protein: CASSVEGGRMNTEAFF. The DNA for the CDR3 is TGTGCCAGCAGCGTAGAGGGGGGGAGAATGAACACTGAAGCTTTCTTT. Combining the CDR3 with reference TRBV9 and TRBJ1-1 gives the whole variable domain DSGVTQTPKHLITATGQRVTLRCSPRSGDLSVYWYQQSLDQGLQFLIQYYNGEERAKGNILERFSAQQFPDLHSELNLSSLELGDSALYFCASSVEGGRMNTEAFFGQGTRLTVV.

The J gene is TRBJ2-3, the V gene TRBV5-4; perhaps TRBD2 as D (5 bases). Germline assignment: CDR1 SGHNT and CDR2 YYREEE (reference sequence). V dropped 0 bases and J dropped 6 bases, with 14 bases sitting between them. The CDR3 length is 15 residues. The CDR3 loop reads CASSLEPHPGDTQYF. The CDR3 bases are TGTGCCAGCAGCTTGGAACCTCACCCGGGGGATACGCAGTATTTT.

The chain has TRBV6-6 and TRBJ1-2; 8 nucleotides agree with TRBD1. The V gene's germline CDR1 is MNHNY and CDR2 SVGAGI (reference sequence). V shed 5 bases and J 0 bases; nucleotides not matched to a gene: 2. The length of the CDR3 is 14 residues. This CDR3 reads CASSDRGTNYGYTF. The CDR3 nucleotides are TGTGCCAGCAGTGACAGGGGTACTAACTATGGCTACACCTTC.

This rearrangement joins TRBV6-1 to TRBJ1-2; D ambiguous. This CDR3 comprises 12 residues. Trimming shortened V by 4 bases and J by 5 bases, and 8 bases separated the two germline ends. Germline-derived CDR1 and CDR2 are MNHNS and SASEGT. The CDR3 protein is CASSVRSYGYTF. In DNA form, the CDR3 reads TGTGCCAGCAGTGTTAGATCGTATGGCTACACCTTC.

This clone was detected only once. This chain links TRBV7-2 with TRBJ2-2; TRBD2 might be the D (5 bases). Germline CDR1 reads SGHTA; CDR2 reads FQGNSA. V was shortened by 3 bases and J by 0 bases, with 8 bases between the two germline ends. The CDR3 runs 15 residues. For the CDR3, the DNA is TGTGCCAGCAGCTTGTGGACTCCGAACACCGGGGAGCTGTTTTTT. This gives the protein CASSLWTPNTGELFF.

V is TRBV5-4 and J is TRBJ2-3; D uncertain. The length of the CDR3 is 13 residues. The germline CDR1 and CDR2 sequences are SGHNT and YYREEE (reference sequence). The V and J ends lost 2 bases and 1 base respectively, with 5 bases between them. The CDR3 nucleotides read TGTGCCAGCAGCTTCCCCGGCACAGATACGCAGTATTTT. Translated, it gives CASSFPGTDTQYF.

The chain employs TRBV7-9 and TRBJ1-1, with D possibly being TRBD1 (6 bases). Germline CDR1 SEHNR, CDR2 FQNEAQ (reference sequence). This CDR3 has 13 residues. Trimming shortened V by 1 base and J by 9 bases, and 12 bases separated the two germline ends. CDR3 sequence (DNA): TGTGCCAGCAGCTTAGGGGCGACAGGCCAAGCTTTCTTT. Translation gives CASSLGATGQAFF. The whole variable domain, filled in from reference TRBV7-9 and TRBJ1-1, reads DTGVSQNPRHKITKRGQNVTFRCDPISEHNRLYWYRQTLGQGPEFLTYFQNEAQLEKSRLLSDRFSAERPKGSFSTLEIQRTEQGDSAMYLCASSLGATGQAFFGQGTRLTVV.